The 32 T cell receptor beta chains reported below all come from one sample, sequenced in a study of blood T cell repertoires in COVID-19. Sequencing used immunoSEQ multiplex PCR; TCRdb keeps in-frame clones, though not all of them. Of 200,000 to 300,000 clones in the sample, around 85% are singletons; the top ten hold about 8.9%. The sequencing sample was made of peripheral blood. These receptors were taken from a man older than 75 with acute or convalescent COVID-19.

The rearrangement uses TRBV11-2 and TRBJ1-1; the D is unclear. The CDR3 runs 14 residues. Germline V gives CDR1 SGHAT, CDR2 FQNNGV. V lost 1 base, J lost 1 base, and 7 bases lay in between. The CDR3: CASSLATGNTEAFF. The CDR3 bases are TGTGCCAGCAGCTTAGCAACGGGGAACACTGAAGCTTTCTTT.

The V call is TRBV18, the J call TRBJ2-2; 11 bases agree with TRBD2. Germline-derived CDR1 and CDR2 are KGHSH and LQKENI. CDR3 length: 17 amino acids. The ends lost 2 bases at V and 6 bases at J; junction bases unmatched: 8. For the CDR3, the DNA is TGTGCCAGCTCACCAGAATATAGCGGGAGGGCCGCCGGGGAGCTGTTTTTT. Protein: CASSPEYSGRAAGELFF.

CDR3 sequence: CATSDPNPGTLDTQYF. The CDR3 DNA reads as TGTGCCACCAGTGATCCAAATCCCGGGACTTTAGATACGCAGTATTTT. The genes are TRBV24-1 and TRBJ2-3; tentative D call: TRBD2 (6 bases). Germline V gives CDR1 KGHDR, CDR2 SFDVKD. Trimming pared 3 bases from V and 5 bases from J, leaving 17 bases between. The CDR3 sequence is 16 residues long.

The chain uses TRBV30 and TRBJ2-7; D ambiguous. The V end lost 3 bases, the J end lost 5 bases, and 17 bases lay between the germline ends. There are 14 residues in the CDR3. Germline V CDR1 and CDR2: GTSNPN, SVGIG (reference sequence). CDR3 bases: TGTGCCTGGAGAAGGCTCCGGTCAGGTCACGAGCAGTACTTC. Protein sequence: CAWRRLRSGHEQYF.

The chain uses TRBV7-9 and TRBJ2-5, with 8 nucleotides matching TRBD2. The CDR3 extends over 15 amino acids. The J segment lost 1 base and the V segment lost 5 bases, leaving 6 bases of the junction unmatched. The germline CDR1 and CDR2 sequences are SEHNR and FQNEAQ (reference sequence). In DNA, the CDR3 is TGTGCCAGCAGCCCGCCCGGGGGGGTCCAAGAGACCCAGTACTTC. It is translated as CASSPPGGVQETQYF.

The V gene is TRBV5-1, the J gene TRBJ2-1; D not certain. Trimming took 0 bases from V and 0 from J, leaving 10 bases between them. The CDR3 is 16 amino acids. Per the germline V gene, CDR1 is SGHRS and CDR2 is YFSETQ. CDR3 DNA sequence: TGCGCCAGCAGCTTGGAGTGGGCCGGCTCCTACAATGAGCAGTTCTTC. This translates into CASSLEWAGSYNEQFF. The complete variable domain, with remaining parts taken from reference TRBV5-1 and TRBJ2-1, reads KAGVTQTPRYLIKTRGQQVTLSCSPISGHRSVSWYQQTPGQGLQFLFEYFSETQRNKGNFPGRFSGRQFSNSRSEMNVSTLELGDSALYLCASSLEWAGSYNEQFFGPGTRLTVL.

The chain couples TRBV27 to TRBJ1-2; TRBD1 might be the D (5 bases). There are 13 residues in the CDR3. Per germline, CDR1 MNHEY and CDR2 SMNVEV (reference sequence). The germline V and J ends were trimmed by 4 bases and 4 bases, with 10 bases remaining between them. The CDR3 is CASSWRGGYGYTF. CDR3 DNA: TGTGCCAGCAGTTGGCGGGGGGGCTATGGCTACACCTTC.

V gene TRBV28 combines with J gene TRBJ2-2, with TRBD2 as a possible D gene (6 bases). V was trimmed by 11 bases and J by 5 bases, leaving 12 bases between them. This CDR3 is 12 amino acids long. CDR1 is MDHEN, CDR2 SYDVKM, per germline. CDR3: CAAEEGTGELFF. The CDR3 DNA follows: TGTGCCGCTGAGGAGGGAACCGGGGAGCTGTTTTTT.

The CDR3 reads CASSWLAGTRGDTQYF. The CDR3 region has the DNA TGCGCCAGCAGCTGGTTAGCGGGGACCCGGGGAGATACGCAGTATTTT. V and J are TRBV5-1 and TRBJ2-3; 8 nucleotides agree with TRBD2. V lost 3 bases to trimming and J lost 5 bases; unmatched junction nucleotides: 11. In germline, CDR1 is SGHRS, CDR2 YFSETQ. This CDR3 has 16 residues.

This chain joins TRBV3-1 (or the pseudogene TRBV3-2) and TRBJ2-1; TRBD2 matches 7 bases. CDR3 length equals 16 residues. Germline V lookup: CDR1 LGHDT, CDR2 YNNKEL (reference sequence). The V gene end was trimmed by 3 bases and the J gene end by 8 bases; junction bases not matched to a gene: 13. The CDR3: CASSQSGGVQTDEQFF. The DNA for the CDR3 is TGTGCCAGCAGCCAGAGTGGGGGGGTCCAAACCGATGAGCAGTTCTTC.

This chain uses TRBV7-2 with TRBJ2-7; D is perhaps TRBD2 (6 bases). V lost 4 bases and J 1 base, leaving 20 bases between the germline ends. This CDR3 is built from 17 residues. Germline V gene sequence: CDR1 SGHTA, CDR2 FQGNSA. In DNA, the CDR3 is TGTGCCAGCAGCTCATCAATTAACGTAGGGAGGTCCTACGAGCAGTACTTC. Translation gives CASSSSINVGRSYEQYF.

This clone was picked up a small number of times. V is TRBV4-1 and J is TRBJ2-2; D is possibly TRBD1 (5 bases). Germline assignment: CDR1 MGHRA and CDR2 YSYEKL. The V gene lost 3 bases and the J gene lost 5 bases, with 19 bases spanning the gap. The CDR3 is 17 amino acids. The CDR3 region is CASSQIDMGLGTGELFF. CDR3 nucleotide sequence: TGCGCCAGCAGCCAGATAGACATGGGGCTGGGGACCGGGGAGCTGTTTTTT.

This rearrangement joins TRBV9 to TRBJ2-3; 10 bases are shared with TRBD1. V dropped 3 bases and J dropped 3; count of bases not matched to a gene: 4. This CDR3 has 15 amino acids. Per germline, CDR1 SGDLS and CDR2 YYNGEE. The CDR3 DNA sequence: TGTGCCAGCAGCGCGCGACAGGGGGCGACAGATACGCAGTATTTT. Residues: CASSARQGATDTQYF.

The chain joins TRBV5-4 to TRBJ1-2; TRBD1 matches 11 bases. CDR1 SGHNT and CDR2 YYREEE come from the germline V gene (reference sequence). The junction had 5 bases not matched to a gene; V was cut back by 4 bases and J by 3 bases. The CDR3 contains 15 residues. For the CDR3, the DNA is TGTGCCAGCAGCCTTGGGGGACAGGGGGACTATGGCTACACCTTC. It codes for CASSLGGQGDYGYTF.

The rearrangement joins TRBV12-3 or TRBV12-4 to TRBJ1-2; no reliable D call. V dropped 1 base and J dropped 6 bases, with 6 bases sitting between them. The CDR3 sequence is 12 residues long. The CDR3 protein is CASSLGSHGYTF. Here the CDR3 DNA reads TGTGCCAGCAGTTTAGGGAGCCATGGCTACACCTTC.

This rearrangement joins TRBV28 to TRBJ2-7, with a possible D match to TRBD1 (5 bases). Germline assignment: CDR1 MDHEN and CDR2 SYDVKM. There are 13 residues in the CDR3. The V and J ends lost 5 bases and 6 bases respectively, with 14 bases between them. CDR3 region: CASSPQGAGEQYF. The CDR3 coding sequence is TGTGCCAGCAGTCCCCAAGGGGCTGGCGAGCAGTACTTC.

J is TRBJ2-3 and V is TRBV25-1; D remains ambiguous. Trimming removed 8 bases from V and 6 bases from J, with 15 bases in between. From germline, CDR1 is MGHDK and CDR2 SYGVNS. The CDR3 consists of 13 residues. The CDR3 is CASSPNTPDTQYF. CDR3 bases: TGTGCCAGCTCCCCTAATACCCCGGATACGCAGTATTTT.

The genes are TRBV18 and TRBJ2-7; 10 bases agree with TRBD1. The CDR3 consists of 16 residues. Trimming removed 6 bases from V and 6 bases from J; junction bases left unmatched: 14. The germline V gene encodes CDR1 KGHSH and CDR2 LQKENI. The CDR3 region has the DNA TGTGCCAGCTCCCCAGACAGGGGGCGCCTGAATCTCGAGCAGTACTTC. Translated, it gives CASSPDRGRLNLEQYF.

The V and J genes are TRBV18 and TRBJ2-7; 7 bases align to TRBD2. J was trimmed by 2 bases and V by 3 bases; bases with no gene match: 7. The CDR3 runs 15 residues. Germline V CDR1 and CDR2: KGHSH, LQKENI. In DNA, the CDR3 is TGTGCCAGCTCACCCCTAGCGGACCGAGCCTACGAGCAGTACTTC. Amino acid sequence: CASSPLADRAYEQYF.

In DNA, the CDR3 is TGTGCCAGTATGGGGAGAACAACAGGGGAGAGGACACCCCTCCACTTT. Amino acids: CASMGRTTGERTPLHF. V usage is TRBV19 and J usage is TRBJ1-6, with TRBD1 matching 7 bases. CDR3 length: 16 amino acids. Germline V gene lookup returns CDR1 LNHDA and CDR2 SQIVND (reference sequence). After removal of 7 bases from V and 11 bases from J, the junction contained 17 bases not matched to a gene.

This rearrangement joins TRBV7-6 to TRBJ2-1; D is possibly TRBD2 (6 bases). V dropped 3 bases and J dropped 7 bases, with 13 bases sitting between them. Germline V lookup: CDR1 SGHVS, CDR2 FNYEAQ. This CDR3 region has 14 residues. CDR3 loop: CASSFTSLENEQFF. CDR3 nucleotide sequence: TGTGCCAGCAGCTTCACTAGCCTGGAGAATGAGCAGTTCTTC.

V is TRBV11-2 and J is TRBJ2-1; 13 bases line up with TRBD2. The CDR3 consists of 19 residues. CDR1 and CDR2 (germline): SGHAT, FQNNGV. With 4 bases clipped from V and 0 bases from J, the junction kept 9 bases outside the gene matches. The CDR3 nucleotides read TGTGCCAGCAGCTCACCGGGACTAGCGGGGTCTAACTCCTACAATGAGCAGTTCTTC. It is translated as CASSSPGLAGSNSYNEQFF.

The chain employs TRBV18 and TRBJ2-3; 9 bases align to TRBD1. CDR3 length equals 15 residues. CDR1 KGHSH and CDR2 LQKENI come from the germline V gene. The V and J ends lost 5 bases and 2 bases, in that order; junction bases with no gene match: 5. For the CDR3, the DNA is TGTGCCAGCTCAACTAGGACAGGGGTCACAGATACGCAGTATTTT. Protein sequence: CASSTRTGVTDTQYF. Supplemented by reference TRBV18 and TRBJ2-3, the full variable domain reads NAGVMQNPRHLVRRRGQEARLRCSPMKGHSHVYWYRQLPEEGLKFMVYLQKENIIDESGMPKERFSAEFPKEGPSILRIQQVVRGDSAAYFCASSTRTGVTDTQYFGPGTRLTVL.

The chain couples TRBV19 to TRBJ1-2, with 8 bases matching TRBD1. Unmatched junction bases numbered 4, after V lost 5 bases and J lost 8 bases. The CDR3 runs to 12 residues. Germline V gene sequence: CDR1 LNHDA, CDR2 SQIVND (reference sequence). The CDR3 sequence: CASSVGQGGYTF. The CDR3 DNA is TGTGCCAGTAGTGTTGGACAGGGAGGCTACACCTTC.

V gene TRBV4-2 combines with J gene TRBJ1-2; D unclear. Trimming took off 4 bases at V and 3 bases at J, with 12 bases between the two ends. Germline V CDR1 and CDR2: LGHNA, YNFKEQ. The CDR3 is made up of 14 amino acids. CDR3 bases: TGTGCCAGCAGCCCCTATTTACCCTACTATGGCTACACCTTC. Its protein is CASSPYLPYYGYTF.

The rearrangement uses TRBV9 and TRBJ2-3; no firm D call. This CDR3 is 12 amino acids long. V lost 4 bases and J 1 base, leaving 4 bases between the germline ends. Germline V gene lookup returns CDR1 SGDLS and CDR2 YYNGEE. The CDR3 protein is CASSPGTDTQYF. The CDR3 DNA sequence: TGTGCCAGCAGCCCAGGCACAGATACGCAGTATTTT.

The rearrangement joins TRBV3-1 (or the pseudogene TRBV3-2) to TRBJ2-7; D remains ambiguous. The CDR3 has 16 amino acids. Germline CDR1 and CDR2: LGHDT and YNNKEL (reference sequence). The V end lost 4 bases, the J end lost 0 bases, and 16 bases lay between the germline ends. The CDR3: CASSPSHSVSSYEQYF. In DNA, the CDR3 is TGTGCCAGCAGCCCTTCCCATTCGGTGAGCTCCTACGAGCAGTACTTC.

The chain has TRBV18 and TRBJ2-7; 10 bases fit TRBD2. The CDR3 extends over 16 amino acids. The J segment lost 3 bases and the V segment lost 0 bases, leaving 5 bases of the junction unmatched. Per the germline V gene, CDR1 is KGHSH and CDR2 is LQKENI. As DNA, the CDR3 is TGTGCCAGCTCACCACCTCTAGCGGGAGTCCGCTACGAGCAGTACTTC. As protein: CASSPPLAGVRYEQYF.

The chain recombines TRBV9 with TRBJ2-3, with 8 nucleotides matching TRBD2. The V segment lost 5 bases and the J segment 3 bases; nucleotides outside the gene matches: 5. The CDR3 runs 14 residues. Per germline, CDR1 SGDLS and CDR2 YYNGEE. CDR3: CASSAGLATDTQYF. CDR3 sequence (DNA): TGTGCCAGCAGTGCCGGACTAGCAACAGATACGCAGTATTTT. Full variable domain (outside the CDR3, taken from reference TRBV9 and TRBJ2-3): DSGVTQTPKHLITATGQRVTLRCSPRSGDLSVYWYQQSLDQGLQFLIQYYNGEERAKGNILERFSAQQFPDLHSELNLSSLELGDSALYFCASSAGLATDTQYFGPGTRLTVL.

The V gene is TRBV30, the J gene TRBJ1-1, with 7 bases lining up with TRBD1. The J segment lost 0 bases and the V segment lost 4 bases, leaving 5 bases of the junction unmatched. Germline assignment: CDR1 GTSNPN and CDR2 SVGIG (reference sequence). The CDR3 is made up of 14 amino acids. CDR3 residues: CAWKQGRMNTEAFF. For the CDR3, the DNA is TGTGCCTGGAAACAGGGGCGGATGAACACTGAAGCTTTCTTT.

The CDR3 sequence is CASSLTGLAGQNEQFF. In DNA form, the CDR3 reads TGTGCCAGCAGCCTCACGGGACTAGCGGGTCAAAATGAGCAGTTCTTC. V gene TRBV7-3 combines with J gene TRBJ2-1; the match to TRBD2 covers 12 bases. The CDR3 loop spans 16 amino acids. Trimming cost V 5 bases and J 7 bases; bases outside gene matches: 9. Germline CDR1 SGHTA, CDR2 FQGTGA. The full variable domain, in which reference TRBV7-3 and TRBJ2-1 provide the parts outside the CDR3, is GAGVSQTPSNKVTEKGKYVELRCDPISGHTALYWYRQSLGQGPEFLIYFQGTGAADDSGLPNDRFFAVRPEGSVSTLKIQRTERGDSAVYLCASSLTGLAGQNEQFFGPGTRLTVL.

The chain is built from TRBV3-1 (or the pseudogene TRBV3-2) and TRBJ1-5; D gene ambiguous. Trimming stripped 5 bases from V and 4 bases from J, with 9 bases between. The CDR3 runs to 13 residues. Germline assignment: CDR1 LGHDT and CDR2 YNNKEL (reference sequence). CDR3 loop: CASSIQINQPQHF. CDR3 DNA: TGTGCCAGCAGCATACAAATAAATCAGCCCCAGCATTTT.